This T cell receptor beta chain was retrieved from a study of blood T cell repertoires in COVID-19. Turning to the study itself: From T cells, B-cell-depleted T cells, or PBMCs came the material, which was cDNA or gDNA.

This clone was seen only once. Participants came from roughly 23 US areas, aged about 18 to 100 years. Germline assignment: CDR1 SGDLS and CDR2 YYNGEE. With V trimmed by 4 bases and J by 11 bases, 7 bases remained unmatched. This CDR3 is 12 amino acids long. Repertoires were generated with immunoSEQ multiplex PCR, while TCRdb's copy carries only in-frame clones and drops some. The table lists some 240,000 clones, around 84% of them singletons. The TCR sequence derives from a man between 25 and 39 years old with acute COVID-19. V usage is TRBV9 and J usage is TRBJ1-1, with TRBD1 identical over 8 bases. The sequencing sample was made of PBMCs or T cells enriched from blood (not recorded which). The CDR3 DNA follows: TGTGCCAGCAGCCCGGGGACAGGTATGGCTTTCTTT. This sequence encodes CASSPGTGMAFF.